A single sample is the source of the 5 T cell receptor beta chains below, sequenced in a study of identical twins. TCRdb re-called the 5' RACE reads through MiXCR, storing one row per CDR3 protein. The sample shows 1.5 million to 2 million distinct CDR3 sequences, about 32% of them seen only once. Sequencing used cord blood. The source of these receptors is a newborn girl in good health.

The genes are TRBV10-3 and TRBJ2-5; D remains unclear. This CDR3 has 13 residues. V was trimmed by 8 bases and J by 2 bases, leaving 12 bases between them. CDR1 is ENHRY, CDR2 SYGVKD, per germline. CDR3 DNA: TGTGCCATCGGAGCAACTTTACAAGAGACCCAGTACTTC. It codes for CAIGATLQETQYF.

In this sample, this clonotype turned up once. V gene TRBV28 combines with J gene TRBJ2-5; TRBD2 aligns across 12 bases. This CDR3 is 17 amino acids long. The germline V gene encodes CDR1 MDHEN and CDR2 SYDVKM. Trimming took 1 base from V and 11 from J; bases not matched to a gene: 14. DNA of the CDR3: TGTGCCAGCAGTTTATTAGGGCTAGCGGGAGGGTACAATGAGCAGTACTTC. As protein: CASSLLGLAGGYNEQYF.

The V gene is TRBV12-3 or TRBV12-4, the J gene TRBJ2-3; 8 bases agree with TRBD2. Trimming at V came to 5 bases and at J to 2 bases, leaving 6 bases not matched to a gene. The CDR3 length is 15 residues. The CDR3 coding sequence is TGTGCCAGCAGTATCCCGCGGGGGGCCACAGATACGCAGTATTTT. Protein product: CASSIPRGATDTQYF.

The rearrangement links TRBV2 to TRBJ1-2; 7 positions agree with TRBD1. Germline V CDR1 and CDR2: SNHLY, FYNNEI. After removal of 8 bases from V and 4 bases from J, the junction contained 4 bases not matched to a gene. This CDR3 comprises 12 residues. This chain's CDR3 is CASATGTYGYTF. For the CDR3, the DNA is TGTGCCAGCGCGACAGGGACCTATGGCTACACCTTC.

The V gene is TRBV12-3 or TRBV12-4, the J gene TRBJ2-1; 10 nucleotides match TRBD2. The trim removed 3 bases at V and 10 bases at J, leaving 6 bases unmatched. The CDR3 has 14 amino acids. The CDR3, as DNA: TGTGCCAGCAGTTTTGCTAGCGGGGGCGTGGAGCAGTTCTTC. Its protein is CASSFASGGVEQFF.